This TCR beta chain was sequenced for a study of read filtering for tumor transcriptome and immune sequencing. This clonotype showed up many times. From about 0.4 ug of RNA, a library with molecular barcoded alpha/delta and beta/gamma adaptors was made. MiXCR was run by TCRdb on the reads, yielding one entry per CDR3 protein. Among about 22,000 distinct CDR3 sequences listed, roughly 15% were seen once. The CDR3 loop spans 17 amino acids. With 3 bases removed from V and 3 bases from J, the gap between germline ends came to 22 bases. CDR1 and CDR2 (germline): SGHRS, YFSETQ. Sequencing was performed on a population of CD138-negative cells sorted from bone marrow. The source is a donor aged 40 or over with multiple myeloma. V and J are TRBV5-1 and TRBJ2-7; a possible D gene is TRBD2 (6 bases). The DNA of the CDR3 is TGCGCCAGCAGCTCCAACCTCGGGACTTTTTTCTTCTACGAGCAGTACTTC. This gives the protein CASSSNLGTFFFYEQYF.